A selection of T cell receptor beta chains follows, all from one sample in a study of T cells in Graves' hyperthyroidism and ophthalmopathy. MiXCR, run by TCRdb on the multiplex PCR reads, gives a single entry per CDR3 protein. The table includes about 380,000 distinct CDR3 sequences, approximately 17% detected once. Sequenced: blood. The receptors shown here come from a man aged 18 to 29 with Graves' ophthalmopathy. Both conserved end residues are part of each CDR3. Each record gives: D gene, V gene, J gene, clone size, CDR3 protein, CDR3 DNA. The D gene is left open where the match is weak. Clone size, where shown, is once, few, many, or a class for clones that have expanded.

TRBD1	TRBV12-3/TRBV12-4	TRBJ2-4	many	CASSPQGAKNIQYF	TGTGCCAGCAGCCCACAGGGGGCCAAAAACATTCAGTACTTC
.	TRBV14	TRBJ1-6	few	CASSQGRLLDNSPLHF	TGTGCCAGCAGCCAAGGACGTCTGCTTGATAATTCACCCCTCCACTTT
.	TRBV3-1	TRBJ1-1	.	CASSRPDGNTEAFF	TGTGCCAGCAGCCGCCCGGACGGCAACACTGAAGCTTTCTTT
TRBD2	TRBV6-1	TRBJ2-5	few	CASSSPWPGLAETQYF	TGTGCCAGCAGTTCCCCCTGGCCGGGACTAGCAGAGACCCAGTACTTC
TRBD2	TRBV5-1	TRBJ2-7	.	CASSLVAGGPEQYF	TGCGCCAGCAGCTTGGTTGCGGGGGGGCCCGAGCAGTACTTC
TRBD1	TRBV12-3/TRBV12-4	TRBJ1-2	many	CASSTTGISYTF	TGTGCCAGCAGTACGACAGGGATAAGCTACACCTTC
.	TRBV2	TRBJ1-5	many	CASSDGGLGQPQHF	TGTGCCAGCAGTGACGGGGGGCTAGGGCAGCCCCAGCATTTT
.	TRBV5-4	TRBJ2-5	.	CASSFMEGETQYF	TGTGCCAGCAGCTTTATGGAGGGGGAGACCCAGTACTTC
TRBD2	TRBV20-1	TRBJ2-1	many	CSARRLAQEQFF	TGCAGTGCTAGGAGACTAGCACAGGAGCAGTTCTTC
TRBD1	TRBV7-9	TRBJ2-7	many	CASSALAPRQGDDSYEQYF	TGTGCCAGCAGCGCCTTAGCCCCTAGACAGGGGGACGACTCCTACGAGCAGTACTTC
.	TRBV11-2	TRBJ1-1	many	CASSLKGRGTEAFF	TGTGCCAGCAGCTTAAAGGGCCGTGGCACTGAAGCTTTCTTT
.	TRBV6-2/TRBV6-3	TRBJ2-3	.	CASSYSAGTDTQYF	TGTGCCAGCAGTTACTCGGCAGGGACAGATACGCAGTATTTT
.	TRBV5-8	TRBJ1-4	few	CASSLLATSNEKLFF	TGTGCCAGCAGCTTGTTAGCCACAAGTAATGAAAAACTGTTTTTT
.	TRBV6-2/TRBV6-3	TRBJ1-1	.	CASSKTGTQNTEAFF	TGTGCCAGCAGCAAGACGGGGACTCAGAACACTGAAGCTTTCTTT
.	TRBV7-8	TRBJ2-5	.	CASSLAGGAGETQYF	TGTGCCAGCAGCTTAGCGGGGGGCGCGGGCGAGACCCAGTACTTC
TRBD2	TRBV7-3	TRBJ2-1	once	CASSSLTSGGALFSSYNEQFF	TGTGCCAGCAGCTCCCTGACTAGCGGGGGGGCCCTTTTTAGCTCCTACAATGAGCAGTTCTTC
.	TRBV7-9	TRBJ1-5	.	CASSLGTKPQHF	TGTGCCAGCAGCTTAGGGACCAAGCCCCAGCATTTT
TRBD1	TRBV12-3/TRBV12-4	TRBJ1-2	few	CASSQGGRYTF	TGTGCCAGCAGTCAGGGGGGGCGCTACACCTTC
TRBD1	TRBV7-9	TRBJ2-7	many	CASSPLQGGNEQYF	TGTGCCAGCAGCCCCCTACAGGGGGGCAACGAGCAGTACTTC
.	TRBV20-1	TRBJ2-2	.	CSARALAGELFF	TGCAGTGCTCGAGCTCTAGCCGGGGAGCTGTTTTTT
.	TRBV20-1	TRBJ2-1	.	CSAPPVRSPGSSEQFF	TGCAGTGCCCCCCCGGTGCGGAGCCCTGGTTCCTCTGAGCAGTTCTTC
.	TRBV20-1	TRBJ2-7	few	CSARGRGPTYEQYF	TGCAGTGCTAGAGGGAGGGGGCCCACCTACGAGCAGTACTTC
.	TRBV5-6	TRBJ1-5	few	CASSLGTQPQHF	TGTGCCAGCAGCTTGGGTACTCAGCCCCAGCATTTT
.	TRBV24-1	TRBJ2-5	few	CATRRQGLSGKTQYF	TGTGCCACCCGTAGACAGGGTCTTAGCGGGAAGACCCAGTACTTC
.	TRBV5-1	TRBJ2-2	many	CASSSLAENTGELFF	TGCGCCAGCAGCTCCTTAGCGGAAAACACCGGGGAGCTGTTTTTT
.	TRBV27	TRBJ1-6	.	CASGSDRRNYNSPLHF	TGTGCCAGCGGTAGCGACAGGAGGAACTATAATTCACCCCTCCACTTT
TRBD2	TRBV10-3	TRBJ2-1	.	CAVWTSGYNEQFF	TGTGCCGTGTGGACTAGCGGCTACAATGAGCAGTTCTTC
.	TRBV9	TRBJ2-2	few	CASSVGGLNTGELFF	TGTGCCAGCAGCGTAGGTGGGCTGAACACCGGGGAGCTGTTTTTT
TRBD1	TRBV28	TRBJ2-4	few	CASTPGTAKNIQYF	TGTGCCAGCACCCCCGGGACAGCTAAAAACATTCAGTACTTC
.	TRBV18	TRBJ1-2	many	CASSPPGIRYGYTF	TGTGCCAGCTCACCACCAGGGATTCGCTATGGCTACACCTTC
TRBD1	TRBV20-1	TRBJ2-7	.	CSANGQAEQYF	TGCAGTGCAAACGGACAGGCCGAGCAGTACTTC
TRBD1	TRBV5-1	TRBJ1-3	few	CASSLQTGTARNTIYF	TGCGCCAGCAGCTTGCAGACCGGGACAGCGCGAAACACCATATATTTT
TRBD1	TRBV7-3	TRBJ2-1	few	CASSLMGPGQGNNEQFF	TGTGCCAGCAGCTTAATGGGGCCGGGACAGGGGAACAATGAGCAGTTCTTC
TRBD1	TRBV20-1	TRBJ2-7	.	CSASRLDRGGYEQYF	TGCAGTGCTAGTCGCCTGGACAGGGGAGGCTACGAGCAGTACTTC
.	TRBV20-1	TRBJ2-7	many	CSARDLKGYEQYF	TGCAGTGCTAGAGATTTGAAGGGTTACGAGCAGTACTTC
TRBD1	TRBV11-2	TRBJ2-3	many	CASSPRQGASKDTQYF	TGTGCCAGCAGCCCTCGCCAGGGGGCATCGAAAGATACGCAGTATTTT
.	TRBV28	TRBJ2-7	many	CASSLPNVAYEQYF	TGTGCCAGCAGCCTCCCGAACGTGGCCTACGAGCAGTACTTC
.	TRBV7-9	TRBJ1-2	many	CASSSQGVRAYGYTF	TGTGCCAGCAGCTCCCAGGGTGTAAGGGCTTACGGCTACACCTTC
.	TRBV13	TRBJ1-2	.	CASSSRGYYGYTF	TGTGCCAGCAGCTCAAGGGGATACTATGGCTACACCTTC
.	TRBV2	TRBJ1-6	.	CASSGQGQGSSYNSPLHF	TGTGCCAGCAGTGGCCAGGGGCAGGGAAGCTCCTATAATTCACCCCTCCACTTT
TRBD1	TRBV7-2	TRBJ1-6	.	CASRPGTGATYNSPLHF	TGTGCCAGCAGGCCCGGGACAGGGGCCACCTATAATTCACCCCTCCACTTT
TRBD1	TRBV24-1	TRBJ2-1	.	CATSARHRGSSYNEQFF	TGTGCCACCAGTGCCCGGCACAGGGGCTCCTCCTACAATGAGCAGTTCTTC
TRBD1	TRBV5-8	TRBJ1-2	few	CASSNSGQGKSYTF	TGTGCCAGCAGCAACTCGGGACAGGGGAAAAGCTACACCTTC
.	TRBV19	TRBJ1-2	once	CASSIPRGRNGYTF	TGTGCCAGTAGTATCCCCCGGGGACGAAATGGCTACACCTTC
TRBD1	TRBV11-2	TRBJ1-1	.	CASSGQGAIAFF	TGTGCCAGCAGCGGACAGGGGGCGATTGCTTTCTTT
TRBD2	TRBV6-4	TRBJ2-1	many	CASGQGTSSNEQFF	TGTGCCAGCGGACAAGGGACTAGCAGCAATGAGCAGTTCTTC
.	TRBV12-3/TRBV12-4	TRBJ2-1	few	CASSLAFQEQFF	TGTGCCAGCAGTTTAGCTTTCCAAGAGCAGTTCTTC
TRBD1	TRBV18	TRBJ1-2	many	CASSNQGDGGYTF	TGTGCCAGCTCAAATCAGGGGGATGGAGGCTACACCTTC
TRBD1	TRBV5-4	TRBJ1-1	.	CASSFNLGQGDMNTEAFF	TGTGCCAGCAGCTTTAACCTCGGACAGGGAGACATGAACACTGAAGCTTTCTTT